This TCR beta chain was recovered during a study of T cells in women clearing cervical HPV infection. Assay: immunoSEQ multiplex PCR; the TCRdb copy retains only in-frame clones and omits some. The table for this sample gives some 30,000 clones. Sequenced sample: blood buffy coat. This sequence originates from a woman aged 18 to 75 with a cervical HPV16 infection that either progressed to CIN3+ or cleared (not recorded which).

CDR3 residues: CASSEYSGGNTEAFF. The CDR3 bases that were read are TGTGCCAGCAGTGAATACTCGGGGGGGAACACTGAA. The chain uses TRBV6-1 and TRBJ1-1; possibly TRBD1 for D (5 bases). The missing CDR3 end, 3 residues past where the read stops, is filled in from the germline J gene. Germline assignment: CDR1 MNHNS and CDR2 SASEGT. CDR3 length equals 15 residues. Trimming removed 2 bases at V and 1 base at J, with 11 bases between.